This T cell receptor (beta chain) was documented in a study of T cell responses to AZD1222 COVID-19 vaccine. CDR3 length: 14 amino acids. The germline V gene has CDR1 MNHEY and CDR2 SVGAGI. Deletions cut 8 bases from V and 0 bases from J, with 10 bases between. Assay: immunoSEQ multiplex PCR; the TCRdb copy retains only in-frame clones and omits some. The repertoire holds about 86,000 clones, with around nine tenths as singletons. Sequenced here: peripheral blood, sampled on day 0 of AZD1222 vaccination. The clonotype originates from an adult in good health. The chain joins TRBV6-5 to TRBJ1-4; a possible D gene is TRBD1 (5 bases). CDR3 loop: CASGRQTTNEKLFF. Here the CDR3 DNA reads TGTGCCAGCGGTCGACAGACAACTAATGAAAAACTGTTTTTT.